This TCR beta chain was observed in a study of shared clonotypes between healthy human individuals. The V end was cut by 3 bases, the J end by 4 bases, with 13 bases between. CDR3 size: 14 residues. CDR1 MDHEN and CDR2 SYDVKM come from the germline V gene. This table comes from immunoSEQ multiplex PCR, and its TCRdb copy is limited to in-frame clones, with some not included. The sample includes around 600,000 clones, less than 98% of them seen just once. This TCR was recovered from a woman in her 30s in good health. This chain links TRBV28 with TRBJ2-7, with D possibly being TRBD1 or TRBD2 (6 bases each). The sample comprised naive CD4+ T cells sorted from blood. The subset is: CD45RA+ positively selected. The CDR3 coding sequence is TGTGCCAGCAGTTTTCCGGGGGCGGTATACGAGCAGTACTTC. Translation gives CASSFPGAVYEQYF.